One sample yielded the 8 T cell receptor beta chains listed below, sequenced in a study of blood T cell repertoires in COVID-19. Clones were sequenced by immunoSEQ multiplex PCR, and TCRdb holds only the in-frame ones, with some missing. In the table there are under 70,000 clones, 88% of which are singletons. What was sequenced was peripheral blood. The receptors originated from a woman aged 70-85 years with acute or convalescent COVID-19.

As DNA, the CDR3 is TGTGCCAGCAGCTCGTGGACAGGCGTGACCGGGGAGCTGTTTTTT. Amino acids: CASSSWTGVTGELFF. J is TRBJ2-2 and V is TRBV11-1; 7 bases agree with TRBD1. The trim removed 4 bases at V and 5 bases at J, leaving 7 bases unmatched. This CDR3 region has 15 residues. The germline gives CDR1 SGHAT, CDR2 FQDESV (reference sequence).

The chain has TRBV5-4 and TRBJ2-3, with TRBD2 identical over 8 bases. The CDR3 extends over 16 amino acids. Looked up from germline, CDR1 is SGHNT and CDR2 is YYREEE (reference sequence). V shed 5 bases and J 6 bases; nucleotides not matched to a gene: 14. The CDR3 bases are TGTGCCAGCAGTCCCGGTGAGGCTAGCGGGCTTGATACGCAGTATTTT. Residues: CASSPGEASGLDTQYF.

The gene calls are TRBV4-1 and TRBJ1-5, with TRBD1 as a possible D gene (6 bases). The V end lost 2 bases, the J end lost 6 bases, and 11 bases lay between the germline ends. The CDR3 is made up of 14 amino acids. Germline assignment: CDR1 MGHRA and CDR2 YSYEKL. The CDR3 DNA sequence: TGCGCCAGCAGCCAACCAGGGGCGGGTCAGCCCCAGCATTTT. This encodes CASSQPGAGQPQHF.

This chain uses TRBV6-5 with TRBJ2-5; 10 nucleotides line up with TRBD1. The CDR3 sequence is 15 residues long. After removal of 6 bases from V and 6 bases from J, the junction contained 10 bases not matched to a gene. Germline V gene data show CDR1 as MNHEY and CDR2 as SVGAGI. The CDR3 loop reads CASSPPGQGRKTQYF. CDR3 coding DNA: TGTGCCAGCAGCCCCCCGGGACAGGGGAGGAAGACCCAGTACTTC.

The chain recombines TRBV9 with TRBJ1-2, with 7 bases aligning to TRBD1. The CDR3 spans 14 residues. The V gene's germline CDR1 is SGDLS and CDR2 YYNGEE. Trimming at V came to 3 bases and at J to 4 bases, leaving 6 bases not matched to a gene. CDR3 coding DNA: TGTGCCAGCAGCGGAGGACAGGAACTCTATGGCTACACCTTC. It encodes CASSGGQELYGYTF.

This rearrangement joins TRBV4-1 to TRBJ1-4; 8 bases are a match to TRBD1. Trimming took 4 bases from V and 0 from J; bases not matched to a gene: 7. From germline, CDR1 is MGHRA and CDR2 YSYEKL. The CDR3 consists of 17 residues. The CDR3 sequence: CASSPDRVFATNEKLFF. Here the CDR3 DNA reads TGCGCCAGCAGCCCGGACAGGGTCTTTGCAACTAATGAAAAACTGTTTTTT.

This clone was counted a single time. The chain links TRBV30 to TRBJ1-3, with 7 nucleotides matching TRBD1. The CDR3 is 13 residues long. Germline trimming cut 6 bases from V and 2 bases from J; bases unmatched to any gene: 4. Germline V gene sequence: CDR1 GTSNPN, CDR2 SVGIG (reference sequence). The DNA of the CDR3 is TGTGCCTGTCCTGGGACAGCTGGAAACACCATATATTTT. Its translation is CACPGTAGNTIYF.

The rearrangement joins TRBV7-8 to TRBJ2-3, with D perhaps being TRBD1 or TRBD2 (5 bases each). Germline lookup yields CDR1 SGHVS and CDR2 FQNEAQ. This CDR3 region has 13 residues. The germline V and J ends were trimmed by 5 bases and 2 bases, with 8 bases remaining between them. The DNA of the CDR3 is TGTGCCAGCAGCCGGGGCAACACAGATACGCAGTATTTT. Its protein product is CASSRGNTDTQYF.